A selection of T cell receptor beta chains follows, all from one sample in a study of T cells in Graves' hyperthyroidism and ophthalmopathy. One entry per CDR3 protein results from TCRdb running MiXCR on the multiplex PCR reads. The sample has about 770,000 distinct CDR3 sequences, around 20% seen once. Sample: blood. These receptors all come from a woman between 50 and 59 years old with Graves' hyperthyroidism that later progressed to Graves' ophthalmopathy. CDR3s include the opening cysteine and the closing phenylalanine or tryptophan. D genes are given only for firm matches. Some rows mark clone size as missing; the rest say once, few, many or name a class of expanded clone.

clone size	J gene	D gene	V gene	CDR3 DNA	CDR3 protein
NA	TRBJ1-3	NA	TRBV7-9	TGTGCCAGCAGCTTGACATTCCTCTCTGGAAACACCATATATTTT	CASSLTFLSGNTIYF
NA	TRBJ1-4	TRBD1	TRBV10-3	TGTGCCATCAGTCGGACAGGGAGAGATGAAAAACTGTTTTTT	CAISRTGRDEKLFF
NA	TRBJ1-4	NA	TRBV9	TGTGCCAGCAGCGTAGATGCGTTTCGTGAAAAACTGTTTTTT	CASSVDAFREKLFF
few	TRBJ2-4	NA	TRBV3-1	TGTGCCAGCAGCCAAGCGCCGCTACTTCTAGCCAAAAACATTCAGTACTTC	CASSQAPLLLAKNIQYF
few	TRBJ1-5	NA	TRBV2	TGTGCCAGCAGTGAACAAACTAGCAATCAGCCCCAGCATTTT	CASSEQTSNQPQHF
few	TRBJ2-4	TRBD1	TRBV20-1	TGCAGTGCTCCGGACAGGGGGGAAAACATTCAGTACTTC	CSAPDRGENIQYF
NA	TRBJ1-2	NA	TRBV9	TGTGCCAGCAGCGTAGTAGAGGCCCCCCGGGGCTACACCTTC	CASSVVEAPRGYTF
few	TRBJ2-6	NA	TRBV2	TGTGCCAGCAGTGGAGGACTACCCGGGGCCAACGTCCTGACTTTC	CASSGGLPGANVLTF
NA	TRBJ2-4	NA	TRBV6-1	TGTGCCAGCAGTGATTTAATGAGGGAAAGGAACATTCAGTACTTC	CASSDLMRERNIQYF
NA	TRBJ1-2	NA	TRBV9	TGTGCCAGCAGCGTAGCTTCCTATGGCTACACCTTC	CASSVASYGYTF
NA	TRBJ2-1	NA	TRBV5-1	TGCGCCAGCACCCCAAACCGGGACGGCATAGGGGAGCAGTTCTTC	CASTPNRDGIGEQFF
NA	TRBJ1-5	NA	TRBV15	TGTGCCACCAGCGGCACAGGGTTGAGAAATCAGCCCCAGCATTTT	CATSGTGLRNQPQHF
many	TRBJ2-1	TRBD2	TRBV2	TGTGCCAGCATACTAGCGGGGGGGGGTGAGCAGTTCTTC	CASILAGGGEQFF
NA	TRBJ2-3	NA	TRBV6-5	TGTGCCAGCAGTTACTCGACAGGCACAGATACGCAGTATTTT	CASSYSTGTDTQYF
few	TRBJ1-2	TRBD1	TRBV2	TGTGCCAGCAGTGAAAATAGACAGGGGGCGACCCATGGCTACACCTTC	CASSENRQGATHGYTF
many	TRBJ2-5	TRBD2	TRBV20-1	TGCAGTGCCTGGCGCGGGGGGTCCCAAGAGACCCAGTACTTC	CSAWRGGSQETQYF